The clone carrying this TCR beta chain came up once. What it binds is not known. A single record per CDR3 protein comes from TCRdb applying MiXCR to the 5' RACE reads. The sample contains 350,000 to 600,000 distinct CDR3 sequences, around 14% of which appear only once. The donors were all healthy and Caucasian. Germline V lookup: CDR1 SQVTM, CDR2 ANQGSEA. This CDR3 has 13 residues. V was shortened by 5 bases and J by 5 bases, with 15 bases between the two germline ends. This entry comes from a study of identical twins. The study, taken as a whole, reports: Zero-insertion analyses could be partly confounded by invariant MAIT and iNKT cells.

These same data were also listed under a study on yellow fever vaccine responses in identical twins.

The sequence was collected from a woman between 18 and 29 years old in good health. The chain couples TRBV29-1 to TRBJ1-2, with D possibly matching TRBD1 (6 bases). The sequencing sample was made of CD4+ T cells sorted from blood. DNA for the CDR3: TGCAGCGTTTTACACAGGGACCAATATGGCTACACCTTC. As protein: CSVLHRDQYGYTF.